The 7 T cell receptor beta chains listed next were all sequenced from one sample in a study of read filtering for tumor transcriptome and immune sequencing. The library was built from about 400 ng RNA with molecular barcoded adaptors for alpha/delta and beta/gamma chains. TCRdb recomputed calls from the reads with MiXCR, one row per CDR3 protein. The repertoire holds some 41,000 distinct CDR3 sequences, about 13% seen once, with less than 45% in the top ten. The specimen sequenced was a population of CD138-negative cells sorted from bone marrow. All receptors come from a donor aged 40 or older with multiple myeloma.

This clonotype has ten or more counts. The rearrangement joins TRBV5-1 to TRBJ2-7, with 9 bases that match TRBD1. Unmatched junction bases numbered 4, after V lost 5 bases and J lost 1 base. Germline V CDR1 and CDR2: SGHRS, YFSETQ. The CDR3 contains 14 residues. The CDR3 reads CASREQGASYEQYF. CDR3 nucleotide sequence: TGCGCCAGCAGGGAACAGGGGGCTTCCTACGAGCAGTACTTC.

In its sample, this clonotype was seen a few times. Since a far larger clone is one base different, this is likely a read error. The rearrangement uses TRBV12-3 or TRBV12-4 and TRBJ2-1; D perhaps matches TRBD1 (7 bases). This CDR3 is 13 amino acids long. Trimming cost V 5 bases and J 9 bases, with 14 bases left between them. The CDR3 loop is CASSANRGGEQFF. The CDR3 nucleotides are TGTGCCAGCAGTGCCAACAGGGGAGGTGAGCAGTTCTTC.

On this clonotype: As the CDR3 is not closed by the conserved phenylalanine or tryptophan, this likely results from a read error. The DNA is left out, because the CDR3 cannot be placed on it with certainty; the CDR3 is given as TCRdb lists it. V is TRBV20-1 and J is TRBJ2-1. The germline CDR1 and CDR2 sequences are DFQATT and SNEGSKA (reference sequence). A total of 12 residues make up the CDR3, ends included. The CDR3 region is CSARDGNNEQVC.

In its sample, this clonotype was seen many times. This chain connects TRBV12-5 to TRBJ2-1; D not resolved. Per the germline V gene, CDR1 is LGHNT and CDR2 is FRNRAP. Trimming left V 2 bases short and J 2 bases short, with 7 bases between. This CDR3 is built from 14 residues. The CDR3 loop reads CASGLYGTYNEQFF. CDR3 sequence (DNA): TGTGCTAGTGGTTTGTACGGAACCTACAATGAGCAGTTCTTC.

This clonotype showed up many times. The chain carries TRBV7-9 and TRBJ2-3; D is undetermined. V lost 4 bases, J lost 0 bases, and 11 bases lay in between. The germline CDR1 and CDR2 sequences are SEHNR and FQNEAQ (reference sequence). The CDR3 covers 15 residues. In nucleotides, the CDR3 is TGTGCCAGCAGCTCCGACATAACTAGCACAGATACGCAGTATTTT. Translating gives CASSSDITSTDTQYF. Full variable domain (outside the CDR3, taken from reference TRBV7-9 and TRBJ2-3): DTGVSQNPRHKITKRGQNVTFRCDPISEHNRLYWYRQTLGQGPEFLTYFQNEAQLEKSRLLSDRFSAERPKGSFSTLEIQRTEQGDSAMYLCASSSDITSTDTQYFGPGTRLTVL.

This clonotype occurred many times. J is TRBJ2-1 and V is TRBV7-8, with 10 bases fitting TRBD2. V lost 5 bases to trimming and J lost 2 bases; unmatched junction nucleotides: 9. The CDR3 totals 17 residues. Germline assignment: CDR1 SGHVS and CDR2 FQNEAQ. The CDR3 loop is CASSLEWLAGAYNEQFF. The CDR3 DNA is TGTGCCAGCAGCCTAGAGTGGCTAGCGGGAGCCTACAATGAGCAGTTCTTC.

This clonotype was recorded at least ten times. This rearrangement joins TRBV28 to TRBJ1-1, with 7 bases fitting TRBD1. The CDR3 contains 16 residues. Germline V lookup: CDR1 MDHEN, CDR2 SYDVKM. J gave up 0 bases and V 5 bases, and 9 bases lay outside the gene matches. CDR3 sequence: CASSLDRVTMNTEAFF. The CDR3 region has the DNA TGTGCCAGCAGTCTTGACAGGGTCACCATGAACACTGAAGCTTTCTTT.